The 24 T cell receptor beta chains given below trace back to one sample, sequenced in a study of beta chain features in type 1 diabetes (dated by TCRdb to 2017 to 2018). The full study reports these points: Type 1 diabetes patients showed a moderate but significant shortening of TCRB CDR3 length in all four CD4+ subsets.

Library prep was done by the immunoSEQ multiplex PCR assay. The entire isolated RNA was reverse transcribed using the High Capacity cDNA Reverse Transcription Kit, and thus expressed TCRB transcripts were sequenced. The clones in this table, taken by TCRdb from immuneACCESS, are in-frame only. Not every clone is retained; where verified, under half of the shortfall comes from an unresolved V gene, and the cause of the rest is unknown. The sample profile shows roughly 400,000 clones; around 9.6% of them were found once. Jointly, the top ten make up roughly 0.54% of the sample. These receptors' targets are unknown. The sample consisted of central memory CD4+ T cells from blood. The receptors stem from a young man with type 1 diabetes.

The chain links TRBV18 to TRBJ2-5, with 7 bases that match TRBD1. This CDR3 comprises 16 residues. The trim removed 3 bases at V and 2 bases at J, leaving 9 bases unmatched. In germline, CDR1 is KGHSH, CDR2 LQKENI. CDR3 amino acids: CASSPTQPGQQETQYF. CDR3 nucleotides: TGTGCCAGCTCACCCACTCAACCGGGACAGCAAGAGACCCAGTACTTC.

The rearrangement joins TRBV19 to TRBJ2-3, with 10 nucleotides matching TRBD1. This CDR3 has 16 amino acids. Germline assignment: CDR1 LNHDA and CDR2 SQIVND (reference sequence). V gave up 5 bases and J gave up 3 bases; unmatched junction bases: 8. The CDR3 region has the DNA TGTGCCAGTAGTGCAGACAGGGGGCGAGGGACAGATACGCAGTATTTT. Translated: CASSADRGRGTDTQYF.

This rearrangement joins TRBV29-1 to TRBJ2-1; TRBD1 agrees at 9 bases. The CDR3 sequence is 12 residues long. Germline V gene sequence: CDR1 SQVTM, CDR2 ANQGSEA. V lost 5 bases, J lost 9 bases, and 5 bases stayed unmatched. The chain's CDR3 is CSVTQGASEQFF. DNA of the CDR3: TGCAGCGTTACACAGGGGGCGAGTGAGCAGTTCTTC.

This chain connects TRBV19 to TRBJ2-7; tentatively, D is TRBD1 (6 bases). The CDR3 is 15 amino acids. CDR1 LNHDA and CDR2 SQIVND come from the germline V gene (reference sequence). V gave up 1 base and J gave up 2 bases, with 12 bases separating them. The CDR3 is CASSIVTGRTYEQYF. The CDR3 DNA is TGTGCCAGTAGTATAGTGACAGGAAGAACCTACGAGCAGTACTTC.

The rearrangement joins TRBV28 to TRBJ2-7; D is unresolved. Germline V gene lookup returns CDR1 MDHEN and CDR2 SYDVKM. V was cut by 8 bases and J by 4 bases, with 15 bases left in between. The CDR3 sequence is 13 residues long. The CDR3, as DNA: TGTGCCAGCGAAACGAAATATGAGTACGAGCAGTACTTC. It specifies CASETKYEYEQYF.

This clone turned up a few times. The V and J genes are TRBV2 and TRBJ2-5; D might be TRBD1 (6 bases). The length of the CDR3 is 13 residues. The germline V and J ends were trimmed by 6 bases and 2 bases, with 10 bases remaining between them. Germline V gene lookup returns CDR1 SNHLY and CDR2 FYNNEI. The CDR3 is CASRAGVQETQYF. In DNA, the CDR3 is TGTGCCAGCAGAGCAGGGGTGCAAGAGACCCAGTACTTC.

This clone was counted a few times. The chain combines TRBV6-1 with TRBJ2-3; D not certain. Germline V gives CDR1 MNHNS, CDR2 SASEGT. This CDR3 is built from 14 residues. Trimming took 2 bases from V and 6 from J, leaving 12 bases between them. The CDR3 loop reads CASSERRGYDTQYF. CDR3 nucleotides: TGTGCCAGCAGTGAAAGGCGTGGGTATGATACGCAGTATTTT.

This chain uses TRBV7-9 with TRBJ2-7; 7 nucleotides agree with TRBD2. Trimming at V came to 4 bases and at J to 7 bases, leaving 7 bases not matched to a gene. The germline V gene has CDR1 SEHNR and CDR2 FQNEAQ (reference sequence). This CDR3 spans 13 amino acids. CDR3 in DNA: TGTGCCAGCAGCTGGGCGGGAGCAGGAGAGCAGTACTTC. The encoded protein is CASSWAGAGEQYF.

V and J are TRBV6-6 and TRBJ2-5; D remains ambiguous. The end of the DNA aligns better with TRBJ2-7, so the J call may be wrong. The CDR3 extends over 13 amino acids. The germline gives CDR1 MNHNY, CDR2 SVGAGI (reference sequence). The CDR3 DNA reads TGTGCCAGCACTTCGTCTCGCGTCTACGAGCAGTACTTC. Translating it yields CASTSSRVYEQYF.

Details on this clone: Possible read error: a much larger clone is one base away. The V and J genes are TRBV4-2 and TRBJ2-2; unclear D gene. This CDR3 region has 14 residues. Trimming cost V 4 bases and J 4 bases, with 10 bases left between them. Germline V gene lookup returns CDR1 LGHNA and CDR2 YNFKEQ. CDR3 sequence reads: CASSRDPSTGELFF. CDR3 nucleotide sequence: TGTGCCAGCAGCCGAGACCCATCCACCGGGGAGCTGTTTTTT.

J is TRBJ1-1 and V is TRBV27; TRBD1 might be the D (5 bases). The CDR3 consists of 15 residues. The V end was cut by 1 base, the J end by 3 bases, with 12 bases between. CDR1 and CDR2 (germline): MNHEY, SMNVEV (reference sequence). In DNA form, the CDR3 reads TGTGCCAGCAGTTTATTCTCAGGAGGGGACACTGAAGCTTTCTTT. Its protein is CASSLFSGGDTEAFF.

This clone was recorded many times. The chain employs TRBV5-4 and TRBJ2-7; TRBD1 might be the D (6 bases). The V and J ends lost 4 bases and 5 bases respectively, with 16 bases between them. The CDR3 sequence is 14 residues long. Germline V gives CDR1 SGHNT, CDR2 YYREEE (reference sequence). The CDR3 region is CASSPAGGGHEQYF. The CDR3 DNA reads TGTGCCAGCAGCCCGGCTGGTGGGGGCCACGAGCAGTACTTC.

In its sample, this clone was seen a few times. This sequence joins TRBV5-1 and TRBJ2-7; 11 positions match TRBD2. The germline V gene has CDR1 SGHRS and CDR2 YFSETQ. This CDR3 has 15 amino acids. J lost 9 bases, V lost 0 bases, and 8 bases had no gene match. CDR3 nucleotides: TGCGCCAGCAGCTTGGTTTCTAGCGGGGGGTTGTGGCAGTACTTC. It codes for CASSLVSSGGLWQYF.

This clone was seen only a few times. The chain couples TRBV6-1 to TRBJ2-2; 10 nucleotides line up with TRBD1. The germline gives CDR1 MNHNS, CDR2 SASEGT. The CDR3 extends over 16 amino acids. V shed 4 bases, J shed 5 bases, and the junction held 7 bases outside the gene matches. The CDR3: CASSARQGARTGELFF. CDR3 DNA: TGTGCCAGCAGTGCCCGACAGGGGGCCAGGACCGGGGAGCTGTTTTTT.

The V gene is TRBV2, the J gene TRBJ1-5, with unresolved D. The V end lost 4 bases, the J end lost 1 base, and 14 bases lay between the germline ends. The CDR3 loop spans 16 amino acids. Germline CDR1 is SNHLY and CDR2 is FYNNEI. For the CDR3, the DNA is TGTGCCAGCAGTGTACAAACTAGTAGGAGCAATCAGCCCCAGCATTTT. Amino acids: CASSVQTSRSNQPQHF.

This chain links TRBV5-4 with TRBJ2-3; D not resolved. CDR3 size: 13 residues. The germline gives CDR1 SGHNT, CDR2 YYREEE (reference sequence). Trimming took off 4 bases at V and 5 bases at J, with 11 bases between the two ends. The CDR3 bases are TGTGCCAGCAGCCCTCGAAGTATAGATACGCAGTATTTT. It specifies CASSPRSIDTQYF.

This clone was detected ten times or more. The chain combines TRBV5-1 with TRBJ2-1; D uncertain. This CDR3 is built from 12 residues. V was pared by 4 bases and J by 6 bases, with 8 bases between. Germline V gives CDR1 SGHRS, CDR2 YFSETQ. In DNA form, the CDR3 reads TGCGCCAGCAGCGTACGAGGCAATGAGCAGTTCTTC. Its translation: CASSVRGNEQFF. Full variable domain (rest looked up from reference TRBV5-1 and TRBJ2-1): KAGVTQTPRYLIKTRGQQVTLSCSPISGHRSVSWYQQTPGQGLQFLFEYFSETQRNKGNFPGRFSGRQFSNSRSEMNVSTLELGDSALYLCASSVRGNEQFFGPGTRLTVL.

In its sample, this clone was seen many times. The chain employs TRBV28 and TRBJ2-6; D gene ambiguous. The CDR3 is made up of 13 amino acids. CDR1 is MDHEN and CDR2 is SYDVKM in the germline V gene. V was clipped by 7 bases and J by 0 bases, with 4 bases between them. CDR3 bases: TGTGCCAGCATAGTCTCTGGGGCCAACGTCCTGACTTTC. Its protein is CASIVSGANVLTF.

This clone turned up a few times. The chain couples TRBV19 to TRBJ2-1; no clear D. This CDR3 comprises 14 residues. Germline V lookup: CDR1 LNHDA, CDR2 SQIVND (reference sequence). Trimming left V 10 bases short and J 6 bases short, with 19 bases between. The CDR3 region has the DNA TGTGCCACTATTCCTAGAGCGTATAGCAATGAGCAGTTCTTC. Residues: CATIPRAYSNEQFF.

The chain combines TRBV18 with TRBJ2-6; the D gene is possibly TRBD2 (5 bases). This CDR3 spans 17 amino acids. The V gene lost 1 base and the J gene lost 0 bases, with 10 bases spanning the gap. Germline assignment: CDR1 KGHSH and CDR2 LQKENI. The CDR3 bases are TGTGCCAGCTCACCACGTCGGGAAAGCTCTGGGGCCAACGTCCTGACTTTC. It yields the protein CASSPRRESSGANVLTF.

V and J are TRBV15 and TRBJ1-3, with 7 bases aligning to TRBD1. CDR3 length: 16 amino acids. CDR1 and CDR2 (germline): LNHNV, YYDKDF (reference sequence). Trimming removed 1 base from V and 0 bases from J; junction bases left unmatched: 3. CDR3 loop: CATSRGGTVSGNTIYF. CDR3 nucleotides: TGTGCCACCAGCAGAGGGGGGACAGTCTCTGGAAACACCATATATTTT.

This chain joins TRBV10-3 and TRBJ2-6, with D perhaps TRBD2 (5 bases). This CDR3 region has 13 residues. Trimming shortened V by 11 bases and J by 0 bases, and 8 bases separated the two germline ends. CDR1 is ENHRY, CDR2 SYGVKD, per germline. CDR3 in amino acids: CAAEGSGANVLTF. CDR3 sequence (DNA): TGTGCCGCCGAGGGCTCTGGGGCCAACGTCCTGACTTTC.

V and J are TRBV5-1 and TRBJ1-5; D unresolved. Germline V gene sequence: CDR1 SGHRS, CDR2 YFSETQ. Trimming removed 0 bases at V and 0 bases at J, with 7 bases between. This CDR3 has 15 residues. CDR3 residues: CASSLGPYSNQPQHF. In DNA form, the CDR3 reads TGCGCCAGCAGCTTGGGGCCGTATAGCAATCAGCCCCAGCATTTT.

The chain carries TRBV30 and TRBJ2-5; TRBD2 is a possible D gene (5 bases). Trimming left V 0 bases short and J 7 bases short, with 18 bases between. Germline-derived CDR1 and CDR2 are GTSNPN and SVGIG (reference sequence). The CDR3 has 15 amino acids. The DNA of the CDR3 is TGTGCCTGGAGTGTAGAGGACCGGACTTGGGGGACCCAGTACTTC. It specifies CAWSVEDRTWGTQYF. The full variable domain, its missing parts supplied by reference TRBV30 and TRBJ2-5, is SQTIHQWPATLVQPVGSPLSLECTVEGTSNPNLYWYRQAAGRGLQLLFYSVGIGQISSEVPQNLSASRPQDRQFILSSKKLLLSDSGFYLCAWSVEDRTWGTQYFGPGTRLLVL.